The clone carrying this T cell receptor (beta chain) was seen a handful of times. Its target is unknown. TCRdb re-derived calls from the reads in MiXCR, one entry per CDR3 protein. Here the sample spans roughly 230,000 distinct CDR3 sequences, roughly 12% being singletons. The data stem from a study of T cell repertoires in cytomegalovirus infection. The wider study: Evidence of both CMV infection and a matching HLA type came from public TCR beta signatures. General study results and limits: Across the ex vivo response, the dominant clonotypes were HLA-C-restricted CMV-specific TCR beta clonotypes. Carriers of CMV plus the relevant HLA were identified by cumulative public TCR beta family frequency.

Germline V gene lookup returns CDR1 MNHEY and CDR2 SMNVEV (reference sequence). Trimming stripped 2 bases from V and 3 bases from J, with 11 bases between. CDR3 length: 15 residues. The receptor comes from a human donor in good health (CMV status not recorded). Some clones in this sample may be carry-over from other donors' samples. Input material: PBMCs. The chain combines TRBV27 with TRBJ2-1, with D possibly called TRBD1 or TRBD2 (5 bases each). CDR3 sequence (DNA): TGTGCCAGCAGTTTAAAGGGACGTCTCTACAATGAGCAGTTCTTC. It yields the protein CASSLKGRLYNEQFF.